What follows are 4 T cell receptor beta chains derived from one specimen sequenced in a study of shared clonotypes between healthy human individuals. The assay was immunoSEQ multiplex PCR, and TCRdb's table has in-frame clones only and misses some. The sample shows under 1,100,000 clones, approximately 72% of them seen only once. The material sequenced was memory CD4+ T cells sorted from blood. Described subset: CD45RA-negative fraction. The receptors here all came from a man aged 18 to 30 in good health.

The chain couples TRBV28 to TRBJ2-2, with D possibly TRBD2 on 6 matching bases. V was shortened by 4 bases and J by 9 bases, with 18 bases between the two germline ends. The CDR3 is 15 amino acids. From germline, CDR1 is MDHEN and CDR2 SYDVKM. CDR3 coding DNA: TGTGCCAGCAGTTGGGCGGGACCAAAAGACCGGGAGCTGTTTTTT. It specifies CASSWAGPKDRELFF.

This clone appeared a few times. The sample has other DNA sequences that encode this CDR3 too. The rearrangement joins TRBV4-1 to TRBJ2-5, with D perhaps TRBD2 (6 bases). This CDR3 spans 14 amino acids. Deletions cut 0 bases from V and 4 bases from J, with 9 bases between. Germline CDR1 reads MGHRA; CDR2 reads YSYEKL. The CDR3 nucleotides are TGCGCCAGCAGCCAAGATTGGGGAGGAGAGACCCAGTACTTC. As protein: CASSQDWGGETQYF.

In this sample, this clone turned up a few times. The identical CDR3 is also encoded by other nucleotide sequences in the sample. This rearrangement joins TRBV11-2 to TRBJ2-5, with TRBD1 as a possible D gene (5 bases). The CDR3 sequence is 13 residues long. The germline V gene encodes CDR1 SGHAT and CDR2 FQNNGV. V was shortened by 6 bases and J by 1 base, with 9 bases between the two germline ends. This CDR3 is CASSAGPQETQYF. Written as DNA, the CDR3 is TGTGCCAGCAGTGCAGGGCCCCAAGAGACCCAGTACTTC.

The chain links TRBV19 to TRBJ2-2; tentatively, D is TRBD1 or TRBD2 (5 bases each). The CDR3 is 18 amino acids. Trimming left V 3 bases short and J 4 bases short, with 21 bases between. Germline loops: CDR1 LNHDA, CDR2 SQIVND (reference sequence). In DNA form, the CDR3 reads TGTGCCAGTAGTATCGTGGTGGAACCAACTAGGGGCACCGGGGAGCTGTTTTTT. It specifies CASSIVVEPTRGTGELFF.